This T cell receptor beta chain was sequenced for a study of T cells in Graves' hyperthyroidism and ophthalmopathy. Template material for amplifying TCR beta CDR3 regions consisted of RNA transcripts. The primer set for the first-round RT-PCR of the TCR CDR3 was HTBI. TCRdb passed the multiplex PCR reads through MiXCR, listing each CDR3 protein once. The sample records under 350,000 distinct CDR3 sequences, around 20% being singletons. The CDR3 spans 16 residues. Trimming took 0 bases from V and 8 from J, leaving 17 bases between them. Germline V gene data show CDR1 as ENHRY and CDR2 as SYGVKD. This clonotype was detected a few times.

The sequence was obtained from a woman between 45 and 65 years old with Graves' hyperthyroidism. Sequencing used blood. The chain joins TRBV10-3 to TRBJ2-1; weak D call: TRBD2 (5 bases). CDR3 bases: TGTGCCATCAGTGAGTCAGGGTTTACCGGAGGTCATGAGCAGTTCTTC. Its translation: CAISESGFTGGHEQFF.